These T cell receptor beta chains were read from a single sample in a study of T cells in narcolepsy. Only in-frame clones appear in the TCRdb table, and some are missing; sequencing was by immunoSEQ multiplex PCR. This sample has 26,000 or so clones, with about four fifths found just once. Material: CD45RA- memory CD4+ T cells from PBMCs. All receptors come from a human donor with narcolepsy. Each CDR3 is given without its conserved first and last residue. The size of a clone is reported for some rows only, either as once, few or many, or as a class for expanded clones.

CDR3 protein	clone size	V gene	J gene
ASSQGPNQPQH	-	TRBV4-1	TRBJ1-5
ASSEVGTYTEAF	-	TRBV6-1	TRBJ1-1
ASRSSGLANEKLF	-	TRBV19	TRBJ1-4
ASSLGGGLDEKLF	-	TRBV11-3	TRBJ1-4
AISGLSNTEAF	-	TRBV10-3	TRBJ1-1
AWRGTSGETQY	-	TRBV30	TRBJ2-5
ASSQGSGGLGQPQH	-	TRBV4-1	TRBJ1-5
ASSSGANYEQY	-	TRBV25-1	TRBJ2-7
ASSLSMTGASSYNSPLH	-	TRBV5-1	TRBJ1-6
ASSYSGENTDTQY	-	TRBV6-6	TRBJ2-3
ASSVSSLKDTQY	few	TRBV10-2	TRBJ2-3
ASSTGTLAHYGYT	-	TRBV11-3	TRBJ1-2
ASSLRAGIGANVLT	-	TRBV11-3	TRBJ2-6
ASSPSRATGNHNSPLH	-	TRBV9	TRBJ1-6
ASSWGRSNTEAF	-	TRBV5-6	TRBJ1-1
ASSQVHGIGNEQF	-	TRBV14	TRBJ2-1
SARAVHEQF	-	TRBV20-1	TRBJ2-1
ASSLRGTTYEQY	-	TRBV5-4	TRBJ2-7
ASSLGGSGAAQY	once	TRBV7-9	TRBJ2-5
SVGSESLAKNIQY	-	TRBV29-1	TRBJ2-4
ANHRGTEQY	-	TRBV27	TRBJ2-7
AISEGDRDT	-	TRBV10-3	TRBJ1-2
ASSLRPTAQGGNTIY	-	TRBV27	TRBJ1-3
ASSLEGRDSPLH	-	TRBV5-1	TRBJ1-6